The 19 T cell receptor beta chains given below trace back to one sample, sequenced in a study of regulatory T cells in long-lasting Graves disease. The time point here: persistent/refractory GD, antithyroid drugs over 5 years with positive TRAb. PBMC-derived RNA was used for the TCR library. Assembly of TCR beta libraries relied on iRepertoire HTBI primers together with Arm-PCR of CDR3 regions. TCRdb analysed the multiplex PCR reads with MiXCR anew, one entry per CDR3 protein. The sample includes a few hundred thousand distinct CDR3 sequences, roughly 24% seen only once; the top ten take 25% to 30%. The sequencing used peripheral blood mononuclear cells (PBMCs), collected when the disease was refractory, from a patient treated with antithyroid drugs. The origin of the receptors is a middle-aged woman with Graves disease.

The chain couples TRBV28 to TRBJ1-5; no clear D gene. This CDR3 is 13 amino acids long. Trimming removed 1 base at V and 7 bases at J, with 8 bases between. Germline V lookup: CDR1 MDHEN, CDR2 SYDVKM. The CDR3 DNA reads as TGTGCCAGCAGTTTATTTCTGGCCCAGCCCCAGCATTTT. It translates to CASSLFLAQPQHF.

J is TRBJ2-1 and V is TRBV10-3, with D perhaps assigned TRBD1 or TRBD2 (5 bases each). The ends were cut back, 6 bases at V and 10 bases at J, with 16 bases in the middle. This CDR3 has 13 residues. The germline CDR1 and CDR2 sequences are ENHRY and SYGVKD. The CDR3 DNA is TGTGCCATCAGGCAGGGCACGGGGCGAGAGCAGTTCTTC. It encodes CAIRQGTGREQFF.

The genes are TRBV28 and TRBJ1-3; no definite D call. CDR1 is MDHEN, CDR2 SYDVKM, per germline. The V end was cut by 2 bases, the J end by 0 bases, with 17 bases between. This CDR3 has 18 residues. The CDR3 sequence is CASSLKWRRWNSGNTIYF. CDR3 sequence (DNA): TGTGCCAGCAGTTTAAAGTGGCGCAGGTGGAACTCTGGAAACACCATATATTTT.

At least ten counts were recorded for this clonotype. The V gene is TRBV28, the J gene TRBJ2-5, with D possibly TRBD2 on 5 matching bases. This CDR3 is built from 16 residues. V was shortened by 4 bases and J by 4 bases, with 19 bases between the two germline ends. Germline assignment: CDR1 MDHEN and CDR2 SYDVKM. The CDR3 region is CASSSVITTGLETQYF. The CDR3 DNA follows: TGTGCCAGCAGTTCCGTGATTACCACGGGATTAGAGACCCAGTACTTC.

This clonotype was detected many times. This chain links TRBV11-2 with TRBJ1-6; D unclear. V was pared by 1 base and J by 7 bases, with 14 bases between. The length of the CDR3 is 16 residues. Per germline, CDR1 SGHAT and CDR2 FQNNGV. The DNA for the CDR3 is TGTGCCAGCAGCTTAGGTAGTCGCGGGCTCAATTCACCCCTCCACTTT. This codes for CASSLGSRGLNSPLHF. The full variable domain, its missing parts supplied by reference TRBV11-2 and TRBJ1-6, is EAGVAQSPRYKIIEKRQSVAFWCNPISGHATLYWYQQILGQGPKLLIQFQNNGVVDDSQLPKDRFSAERLKGVDSTLKIQPAKLEDSAVYLCASSLGSRGLNSPLHFGNGTRLTVT.

This clonotype was counted between two and nine times. The chain recombines TRBV5-4 with TRBJ2-7; 7 nucleotides line up with TRBD2. Trimming at V came to 0 bases and at J to 2 bases, leaving 5 bases not matched to a gene. CDR3 size: 15 residues. CDR1 and CDR2 (germline): SGHNT, YYREEE (reference sequence). In DNA form, the CDR3 reads TGTGCCAGCAGCTTGGGGCAGCGGGGCCCCTACGAGCAGTACTTC. Its translation: CASSLGQRGPYEQYF.

This clonotype was observed a handful of times. CDR3 region: CASTSGYYEQYF. CDR3 nucleotide sequence: TGTGCCAGCACAAGCGGTTACTACGAGCAGTACTTC. The chain is built from TRBV6-1 and TRBJ2-7; a weak D match, TRBD2 (5 bases). The germline gives CDR1 MNHNS, CDR2 SASEGT. The length of the CDR3 is 12 residues. V was clipped by 7 bases and J by 3 bases, with 10 bases between them.

CDR3 protein: CATSTRQILGTGANVLTF. The DNA of the CDR3 is TGTGCCACCAGCACGAGACAGATTCTCGGTACAGGGGCCAACGTCCTGACTTTC. The chain has TRBV15 and TRBJ2-6, with a weak D call TRBD1 (5 bases). In germline, CDR1 is LNHNV, CDR2 YYDKDF (reference sequence). V lost 4 bases to trimming and J lost 4 bases, with 20 bases between them. This CDR3 has 18 residues.

This clonotype was recorded at least ten times. The chain uses TRBV24-1 and TRBJ2-2; TRBD2 is a possible D gene (6 bases). There are 15 residues in the CDR3. Trimming removed 4 bases at V and 7 bases at J, with 15 bases between. The germline V gene has CDR1 KGHDR and CDR2 SFDVKD. CDR3 nucleotide sequence: TGTGCCACCAGTGACACTCGCGGGAAGGTCGGGGAGCTGTTTTTT. Amino acid sequence: CATSDTRGKVGELFF.

This clonotype was counted a few times. The DNA of the CDR3 is TGCAGTGCTAGAGATCAGGAAGGGGATGAGCAGTTCTTC. Translated, it gives CSARDQEGDEQFF. The chain links TRBV20-1 to TRBJ2-1; possibly TRBD1 for D (5 bases). Germline values: CDR1 DFQATT, CDR2 SNEGSKA (reference sequence). This CDR3 has 13 amino acids. Trimming cost V 0 bases and J 8 bases, with 11 bases left between them.

Comments on this clonotype: A read error is possible here, since a much larger clone lies one base away. V usage is TRBV6-1 and J usage is TRBJ1-4; D is unclear. Germline lookup yields CDR1 MNHNS and CDR2 SASEGT. There are 14 residues in the CDR3. V was trimmed by 3 bases and J by 5 bases, leaving 10 bases between them. CDR3 sequence (DNA): TGTGCCAGCAGTGAGGCATCTCCCAATGAAAAACTGTTTTTT. Amino acids: CASSEASPNEKLFF.

This clonotype has at least ten counts. V gene TRBV28 combines with J gene TRBJ2-6; perhaps TRBD2 as D (6 bases). V dropped 3 bases and J dropped 5 bases, with 8 bases sitting between them. CDR1 is MDHEN, CDR2 SYDVKM, per germline. CDR3 length equals 14 residues. CDR3 nucleotide sequence: TGTGCCAGCAGTTTTGGGGGGTGGGCCAACGTCCTGACTTTC. Its protein is CASSFGGWANVLTF.

Ten or more counts support this clonotype. The V gene is TRBV15, the J gene TRBJ1-4; maybe TRBD1 (5 bases). Germline V gene data show CDR1 as LNHNV and CDR2 as YYDKDF (reference sequence). Trimming shortened V by 8 bases and J by 10 bases, and 8 bases separated the two germline ends. This CDR3 has 10 amino acids. The CDR3 DNA reads as TGTGCCACCGGGACGGCAAAACTGTTTTTT. This gives the protein CATGTAKLFF.

The V and J genes are TRBV6-2 or TRBV6-3 and TRBJ2-7, with TRBD1 matching over 10 bases. V lost 5 bases to trimming and J lost 3 bases; unmatched junction nucleotides: 16. The germline CDR1 and CDR2 sequences are MNHEY and SVGEGT. This CDR3 comprises 18 residues. CDR3 loop: CASSRYGQGEELVYEQYF. The CDR3, as DNA: TGTGCCAGCAGTAGATATGGACAGGGGGAAGAGCTTGTCTACGAGCAGTACTTC.

Only a few counts were recorded for this clonotype. This rearrangement joins TRBV7-9 to TRBJ1-1, with 7 bases that match TRBD1. Germline values: CDR1 SEHNR, CDR2 FQNEAQ (reference sequence). This CDR3 spans 15 amino acids. J was trimmed by 4 bases and V by 2 bases; bases with no gene match: 7. CDR3 region: CASSLRDRVGTEAFF. The CDR3 DNA sequence: TGTGCCAGCAGCTTACGAGACAGGGTAGGCACTGAAGCTTTCTTT. Combining the CDR3 with reference TRBV7-9 and TRBJ1-1 gives the whole variable domain DTGVSQNPRHKITKRGQNVTFRCDPISEHNRLYWYRQTLGQGPEFLTYFQNEAQLEKSRLLSDRFSAERPKGSFSTLEIQRTEQGDSAMYLCASSLRDRVGTEAFFGQGTRLTVV.

The sample holds many counts of this clonotype. The rearrangement links TRBV12-3 or TRBV12-4 to TRBJ1-5; 10 bases line up with TRBD1. The junction had 4 bases not matched to a gene; V was cut back by 6 bases and J by 2 bases. CDR3 length: 15 amino acids. The CDR3 protein is CASSRGQGGNQPQHF. CDR3 bases: TGTGCCAGCAGCCGTGGACAGGGGGGCAATCAGCCCCAGCATTTT.

This clonotype was found many times. One junction end does not reproduce the germline sequence, and a read error may be involved. The V gene is TRBV7-9, the J gene TRBJ2-7; D tentatively fits TRBD1 or TRBD2 (6 bases each). CDR1 and CDR2 (germline): SEHNR, FQNEAQ (reference sequence). The CDR3 is 13 amino acids. DNA for the CDR3: TGCGCCAGCAGCTTGGTAGGGGGGTACGAGCAGTACTTC. Its translation is CASSLVGGYEQYF.

This clonotype has at least ten counts. CDR3 loop: CASSLGPSGDYEQYF. The CDR3 coding sequence is TGTGCCAGCAGTTTAGGGCCTAGCGGGGACTACGAGCAGTACTTC. The chain couples TRBV28 to TRBJ2-7, with 9 bases that match TRBD2. Germline V gene data show CDR1 as MDHEN and CDR2 as SYDVKM. CDR3 length equals 15 residues. The trim removed 2 bases at V and 3 bases at J, leaving 5 bases unmatched.

This clonotype was detected ten times or more. V and J are TRBV12-3 or TRBV12-4 and TRBJ2-5, with D maybe TRBD2 (6 bases). Trimming removed 3 bases at V and 5 bases at J, with 19 bases between. This CDR3 is 16 amino acids long. The CDR3 bases are TGTGCCAGCAGTTTTATACCCGGCGGGGTCCGTGAGACCCAGTACTTC. Its protein product is CASSFIPGGVRETQYF.